The text below deals with one TCR beta chain. Its antigen is unknown. CDR1 and CDR2 (germline): SQVTM, ANQGSEA. The CDR3 is 14 amino acids. The V gene lost 2 bases and the J gene lost 0 bases, with 8 bases spanning the gap. The data stem from a study of T cell repertoires in cytomegalovirus infection. About the study: Selection of CMV epitopes for the study included recently identified HLA-C-restricted and well-studied HLA-B-restricted ones. It was the public TCR beta signatures that indicated both CMV infection and matching HLA type.

MiXCR, applied by TCRdb to the reads, yields one record per CDR3 protein. The sample holds some 320,000 distinct CDR3 sequences, roughly 29% seen once. Study-wide findings and caveats: Accumulated public TCR beta family frequency recognized individuals carrying CMV together with the relevant HLA. The ex vivo response was dominated by HLA-C-restricted CMV-specific TCR beta clonotypes.

The rearrangement joins TRBV29-1 to TRBJ1-3; D is ambiguous. The source material was cultured PBMCs, sampled from culture after CMV antigen stimulation. The source of this sequence is a human donor in good health (CMV status not recorded). Some clones in this sample may be carry-over from other donors' samples. As DNA, the CDR3 is TGCAGCGTTGAACCTAACGACTCTGGAAACACCATATATTTT. Protein: CSVEPNDSGNTIYF.